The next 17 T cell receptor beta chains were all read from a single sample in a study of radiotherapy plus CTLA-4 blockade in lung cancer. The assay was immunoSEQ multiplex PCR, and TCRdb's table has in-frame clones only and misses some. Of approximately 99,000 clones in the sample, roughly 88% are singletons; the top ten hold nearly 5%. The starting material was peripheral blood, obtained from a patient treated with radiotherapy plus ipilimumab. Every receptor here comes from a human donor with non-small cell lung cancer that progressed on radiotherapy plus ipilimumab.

The CDR3 DNA follows: TGTGCCAGCAGCTTATTCCATACGGGAGGGGACAATGAGCAGTTCTTC. It is translated as CASSLFHTGGDNEQFF. V gene TRBV7-9 combines with J gene TRBJ2-1, with 8 bases identical to TRBD2. The length of the CDR3 is 16 residues. The V gene end was trimmed by 2 bases and the J gene end by 5 bases; junction bases not matched to a gene: 8. Looked up from germline, CDR1 is SEHNR and CDR2 is FQNEAQ (reference sequence).

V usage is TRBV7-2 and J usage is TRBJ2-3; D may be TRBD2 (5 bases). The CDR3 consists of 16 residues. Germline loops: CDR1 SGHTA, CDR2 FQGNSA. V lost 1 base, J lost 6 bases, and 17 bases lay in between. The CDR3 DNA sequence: TGTGCCAGCAGCTTAGTCTGGTCTAGAGGGCGGGATACGCAGTATTTT. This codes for CASSLVWSRGRDTQYF.

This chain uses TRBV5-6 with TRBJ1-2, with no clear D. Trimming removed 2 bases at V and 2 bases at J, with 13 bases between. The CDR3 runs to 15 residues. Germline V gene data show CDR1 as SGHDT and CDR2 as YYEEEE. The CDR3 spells CASSFLGGPNYGYTF. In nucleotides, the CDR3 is TGTGCCAGCAGCTTTCTAGGTGGGCCAAACTATGGCTACACCTTC.

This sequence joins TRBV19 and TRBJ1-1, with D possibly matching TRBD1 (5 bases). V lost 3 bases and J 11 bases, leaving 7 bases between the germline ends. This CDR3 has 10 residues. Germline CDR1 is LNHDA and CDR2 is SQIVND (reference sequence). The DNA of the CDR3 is TGTGCCAGTAGTATCGGGGGTGCTTTCTTT. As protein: CASSIGGAFF. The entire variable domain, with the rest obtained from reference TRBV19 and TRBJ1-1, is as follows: DGGITQSPKYLFRKEGQNVTLSCEQNLNHDAMYWYRQDPGQGLRLIYYSQIVNDFQKGDIAEGYSVSREKKESFPLTVTSAQKNPTAFYLCASSIGGAFFGQGTRLTVV.

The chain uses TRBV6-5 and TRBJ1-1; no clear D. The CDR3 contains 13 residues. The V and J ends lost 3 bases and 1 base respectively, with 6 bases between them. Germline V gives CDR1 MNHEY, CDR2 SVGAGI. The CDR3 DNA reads TGTGCCAGCAGTTATACACCGAACACTGAAGCTTTCTTT. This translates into CASSYTPNTEAFF.

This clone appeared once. The CDR3 DNA sequence: TGCGCCAGCAGCCAAGCAGCGTCAGGGCGCCCCTCCTACGAGCAGTACTTC. Residues: CASSQAASGRPSYEQYF. V is TRBV4-1 and J is TRBJ2-7; D perhaps matches TRBD1 (5 bases). V gave up 1 base and J gave up 0 bases, with 16 bases separating them. The CDR3 spans 17 residues. CDR1 is MGHRA and CDR2 is YSYEKL in the germline V gene.

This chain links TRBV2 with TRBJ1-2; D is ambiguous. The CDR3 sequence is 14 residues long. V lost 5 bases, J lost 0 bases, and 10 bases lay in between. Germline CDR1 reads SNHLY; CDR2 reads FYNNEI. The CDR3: CASSRERANYGYTF. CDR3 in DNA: TGTGCCAGCAGTAGGGAGAGAGCTAACTATGGCTACACCTTC. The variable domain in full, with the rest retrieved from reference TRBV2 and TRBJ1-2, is EPEVTQTPSHQVTQMGQEVILRCVPISNHLYFYWYRQILGQKVEFLVSFYNNEISEKSEIFDDQFSVERPDGSNFTLKIRSTKLEDSAMYFCASSRERANYGYTFGSGTRLTVV.

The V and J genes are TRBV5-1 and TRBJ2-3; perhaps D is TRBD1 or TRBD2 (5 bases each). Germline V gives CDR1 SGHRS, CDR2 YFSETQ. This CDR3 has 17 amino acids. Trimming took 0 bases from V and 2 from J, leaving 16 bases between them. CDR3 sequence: CASSLALVGTNTDTQYF. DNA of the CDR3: TGCGCCAGCAGCTTGGCCTTAGTCGGGACCAACACAGATACGCAGTATTTT.

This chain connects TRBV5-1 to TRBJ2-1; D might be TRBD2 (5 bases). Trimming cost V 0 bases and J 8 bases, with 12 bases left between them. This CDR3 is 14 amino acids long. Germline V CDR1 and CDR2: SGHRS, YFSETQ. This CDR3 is CASSLGLSDYEQFF. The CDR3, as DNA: TGCGCCAGCAGCTTGGGACTAAGCGACTATGAGCAGTTCTTC.

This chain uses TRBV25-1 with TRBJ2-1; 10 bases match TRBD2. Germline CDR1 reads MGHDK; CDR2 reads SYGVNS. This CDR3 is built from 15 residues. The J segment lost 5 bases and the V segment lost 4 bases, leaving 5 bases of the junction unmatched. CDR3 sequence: CASSGWTSGNNEQFF. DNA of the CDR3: TGTGCCAGCAGTGGTTGGACTAGCGGTAACAATGAGCAGTTCTTC.

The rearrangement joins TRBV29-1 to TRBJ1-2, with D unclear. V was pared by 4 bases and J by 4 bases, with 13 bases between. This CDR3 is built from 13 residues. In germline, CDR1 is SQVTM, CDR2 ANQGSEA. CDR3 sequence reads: CSVASFSTYGYTF. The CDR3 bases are TGCAGCGTTGCTTCTTTCAGCACCTATGGCTACACCTTC.

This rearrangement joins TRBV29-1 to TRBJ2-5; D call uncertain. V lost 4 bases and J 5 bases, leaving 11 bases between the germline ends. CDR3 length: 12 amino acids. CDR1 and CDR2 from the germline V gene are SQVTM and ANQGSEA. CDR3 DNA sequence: TGCAGCGTTGCGACGACTCCCGAGACCCAGTACTTC. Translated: CSVATTPETQYF.

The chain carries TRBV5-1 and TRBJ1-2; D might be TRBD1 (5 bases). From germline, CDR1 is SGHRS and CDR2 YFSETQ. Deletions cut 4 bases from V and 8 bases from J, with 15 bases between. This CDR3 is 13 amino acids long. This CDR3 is CASSDAGLGGYTF. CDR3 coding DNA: TGCGCCAGCAGCGACGCAGGGCTAGGCGGCTACACCTTC.

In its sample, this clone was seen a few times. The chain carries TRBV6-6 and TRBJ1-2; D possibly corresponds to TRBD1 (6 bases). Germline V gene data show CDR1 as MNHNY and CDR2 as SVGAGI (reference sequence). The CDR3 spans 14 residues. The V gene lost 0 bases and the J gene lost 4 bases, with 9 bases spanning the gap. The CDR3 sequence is CASSYSGQSYGYTF. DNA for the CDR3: TGTGCCAGCAGTTACTCCGGACAGAGCTATGGCTACACCTTC.

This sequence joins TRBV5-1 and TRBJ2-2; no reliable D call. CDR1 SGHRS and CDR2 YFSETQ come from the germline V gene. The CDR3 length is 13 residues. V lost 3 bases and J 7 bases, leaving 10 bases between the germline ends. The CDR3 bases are TGCGCCAGCAGCTCCCAGTTTGACGGGGAGCTGTTTTTT. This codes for CASSSQFDGELFF.

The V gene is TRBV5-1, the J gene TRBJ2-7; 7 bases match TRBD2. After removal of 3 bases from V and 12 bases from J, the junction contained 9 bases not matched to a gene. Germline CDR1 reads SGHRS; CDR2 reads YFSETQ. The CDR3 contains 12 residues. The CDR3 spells CASSSGAGAGYF. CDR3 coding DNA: TGCGCCAGCAGCTCGGGTGCGGGAGCGGGGTACTTC.

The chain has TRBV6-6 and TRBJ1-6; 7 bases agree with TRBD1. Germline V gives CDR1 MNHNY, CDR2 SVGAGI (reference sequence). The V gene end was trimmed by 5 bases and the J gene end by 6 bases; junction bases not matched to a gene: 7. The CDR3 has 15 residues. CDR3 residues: CASSGLGGTNSPLHF. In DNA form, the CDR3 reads TGTGCCAGCAGTGGATTAGGGGGCACTAATTCACCCCTCCACTTT.